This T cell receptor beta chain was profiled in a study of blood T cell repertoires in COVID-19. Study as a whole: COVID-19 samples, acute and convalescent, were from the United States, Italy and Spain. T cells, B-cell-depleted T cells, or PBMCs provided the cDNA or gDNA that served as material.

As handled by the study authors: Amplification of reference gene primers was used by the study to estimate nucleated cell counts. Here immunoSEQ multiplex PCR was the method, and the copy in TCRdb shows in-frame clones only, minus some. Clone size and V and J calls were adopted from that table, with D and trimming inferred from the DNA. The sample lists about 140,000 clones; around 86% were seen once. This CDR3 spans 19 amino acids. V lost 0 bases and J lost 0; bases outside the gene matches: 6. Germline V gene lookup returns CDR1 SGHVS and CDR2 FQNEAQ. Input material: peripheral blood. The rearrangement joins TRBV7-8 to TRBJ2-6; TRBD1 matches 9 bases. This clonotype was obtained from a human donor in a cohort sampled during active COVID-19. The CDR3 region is CASSLATGQGYSGANVLTF. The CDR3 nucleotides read TGTGCCAGCAGCTTAGCGACGGGACAGGGCTACTCTGGGGCCAACGTCCTGACTTTC.